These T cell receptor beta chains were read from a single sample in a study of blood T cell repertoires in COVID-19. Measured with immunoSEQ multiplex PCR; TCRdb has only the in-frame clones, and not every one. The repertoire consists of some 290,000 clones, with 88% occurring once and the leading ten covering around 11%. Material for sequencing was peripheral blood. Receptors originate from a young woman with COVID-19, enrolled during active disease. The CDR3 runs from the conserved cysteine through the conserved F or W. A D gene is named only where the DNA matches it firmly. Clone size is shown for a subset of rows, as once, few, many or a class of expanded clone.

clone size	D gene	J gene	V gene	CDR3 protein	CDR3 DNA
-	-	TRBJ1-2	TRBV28	CAEFRGNGYTF	TGTGCCGAATTCAGGGGTAATGGCTACACCTTC
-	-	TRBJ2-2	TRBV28	CASKLGGTGELFF	TGTGCCAGCAAATTGGGAGGCACCGGGGAGCTGTTTTTT
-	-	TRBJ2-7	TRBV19	CASSLAMGAYEQYF	TGTGCCAGTAGTCTCGCGATGGGCGCCTACGAGCAGTACTTC
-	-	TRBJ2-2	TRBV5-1	CASSLGASGELFF	TGCGCCAGCAGCTTGGGAGCCTCCGGGGAGCTGTTTTTT
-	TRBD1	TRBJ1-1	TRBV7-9	CASSLGDSTEAFF	TGTGCCAGCAGCTTAGGGGACAGCACTGAAGCTTTCTTT
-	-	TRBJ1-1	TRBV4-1	CASSQEGPAEAFF	TGCGCCAGCAGCCAAGAGGGCCCGGCAGAAGCTTTCTTT
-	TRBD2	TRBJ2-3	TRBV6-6	CASSATSGRITDTQYF	TGTGCCAGCAGTGCCACTAGCGGGAGGATCACAGATACGCAGTATTTT
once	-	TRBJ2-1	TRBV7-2	CASSLMATPEDEQFF	TGTGCCAGCAGCTTGATGGCCACCCCGGAGGATGAGCAGTTCTTC
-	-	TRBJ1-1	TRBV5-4	CASSSERGPGNTEAFF	TGTGCCAGCAGCTCCGAACGAGGGCCGGGGAACACTGAAGCTTTCTTT
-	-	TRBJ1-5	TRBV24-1	CATSDLVYGPQHF	TGTGCCACCAGTGATTTAGTCTACGGGCCCCAGCATTTT
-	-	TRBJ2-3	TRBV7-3	CASSLNSGDTPYF	TGTGCCAGCAGCTTAAATAGCGGAGATACGCCGTATTTT
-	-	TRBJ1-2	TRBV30	CAWSQGLDYGYTF	TGTGCCTGGAGCCAGGGTTTGGACTATGGCTACACCTTC
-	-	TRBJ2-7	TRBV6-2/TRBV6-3	CASSYVLAGPGLKYEQYF	TGTGCCAGCAGTTACGTACTTGCGGGACCAGGATTGAAATACGAGCAGTACTTC
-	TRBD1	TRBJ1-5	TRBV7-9	CASSLGTGAPNQPQHF	TGTGCCAGCAGCTTAGGGACAGGGGCCCCCAATCAGCCCCAGCATTTT
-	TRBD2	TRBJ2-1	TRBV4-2	CASSPSGTSGPNEQFF	TGTGCCAGCAGCCCCTCCGGGACTAGCGGGCCCAATGAGCAGTTCTTC
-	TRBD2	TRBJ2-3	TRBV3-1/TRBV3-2	CASSLTSGRGTDTQYF	TGTGCCAGCAGCCTTACTAGCGGGAGGGGAACAGATACGCAGTATTTT
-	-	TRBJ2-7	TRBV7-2	CASSLRVTGAYEQYF	TGTGCCAGCAGCTTACGGGTGACGGGAGCCTACGAGCAGTACTTC
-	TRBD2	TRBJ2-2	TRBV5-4	CASSLGIAGNTGELFF	TGTGCCAGCAGCTTGGGAATAGCGGGGAACACCGGGGAGCTGTTTTTT
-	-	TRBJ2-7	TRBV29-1	CSVGQGNMEQYF	TGCAGCGTTGGCCAGGGGAACATGGAGCAGTACTTC
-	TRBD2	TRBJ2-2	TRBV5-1	CASSLLSSGRPGTGELFF	TGCGCCAGCAGCTTGTTGTCTAGCGGGAGGCCGGGCACCGGGGAGCTGTTTTTT
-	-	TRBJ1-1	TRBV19	CASSIGAGNTEAFF	TGTGCCAGTAGTATAGGAGCCGGGAACACTGAAGCTTTCTTT
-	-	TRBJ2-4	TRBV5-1	CASSTLGLSWGIQYF	TGCGCCAGCAGCACCCTAGGACTGTCGTGGGGCATTCAGTACTTC
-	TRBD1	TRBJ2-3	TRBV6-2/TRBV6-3	CASSYTPQGVSTDTQYF	TGTGCCAGCAGTTACACCCCACAGGGGGTTAGCACAGATACGCAGTATTTT
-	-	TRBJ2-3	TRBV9	CASSGPSDTSTDTQYF	TGTGCCAGCAGCGGACCTAGCGACACTAGCACAGATACGCAGTATTTT
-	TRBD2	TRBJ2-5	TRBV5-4	CAFGGAGETQYF	TGTGCCTTCGGGGGGGCAGGGGAGACCCAGTACTTC
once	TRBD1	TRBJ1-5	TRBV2	CASSSGTGGFQPQHF	TGTGCCAGCAGTTCCGGGACAGGGGGCTTTCAGCCCCAGCATTTT
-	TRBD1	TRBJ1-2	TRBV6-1	CASSEAGDRGFTGYTF	TGTGCCAGCAGTGAAGCGGGGGACAGGGGATTTACGGGCTACACCTTC
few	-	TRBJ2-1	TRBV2	CASSDVRGINEQFF	TGTGCCAGCAGTGACGTCAGGGGAATCAATGAGCAGTTCTTC
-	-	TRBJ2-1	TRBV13	CASSPRGFTYNEQFF	TGTGCCAGCAGCCCCAGGGGCTTCACCTACAATGAGCAGTTCTTC
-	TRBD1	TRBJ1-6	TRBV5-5	CASSEGQGGYSPLHF	TGTGCCAGCAGTGAAGGACAGGGGGGATATTCACCCCTCCACTTT
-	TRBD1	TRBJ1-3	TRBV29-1	CSVVGQGSGNTIYF	TGCAGCGTTGTGGGACAGGGATCTGGAAACACCATATATTTT
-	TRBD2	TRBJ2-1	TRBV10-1	CASSEFGAGAAYNEQFF	TGCGCCAGCAGTGAGTTCGGAGCGGGAGCGGCCTACAATGAGCAGTTCTTC
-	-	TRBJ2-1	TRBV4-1	CASSLNGNEQFF	TGCGCCAGCAGCCTCAACGGGAATGAGCAGTTCTTC
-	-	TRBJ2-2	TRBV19	CASMNRELTGELFF	TGTGCCAGTATGAACAGGGAACTCACCGGGGAGCTGTTTTTT
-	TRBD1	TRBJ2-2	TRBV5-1	CASSLGQGAGELFF	TGCGCCAGCAGCTTGGGACAGGGGGCCGGGGAGCTGTTTTTT
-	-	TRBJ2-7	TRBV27	CASSLSRTGEQYF	TGTGCCAGCAGTTTGTCCCGTACCGGCGAGCAGTACTTC
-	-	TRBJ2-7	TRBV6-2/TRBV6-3	CASSFQGPYEQYF	TGTGCCAGCAGTTTTCAGGGGCCCTACGAGCAGTACTTC
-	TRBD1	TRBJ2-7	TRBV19	CASSTGTGGEQYF	TGTGCCAGTAGTACCGGGACAGGTGGGGAGCAGTACTTC
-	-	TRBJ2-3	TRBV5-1	CASSSTSPADTQYF	TGCGCCAGCAGCTCGACTAGTCCCGCAGATACGCAGTATTTT
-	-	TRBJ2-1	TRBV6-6	CASSYLLGGNDEQFF	TGTGCCAGCAGTTACTTACTAGGAGGGAATGATGAGCAGTTCTTC
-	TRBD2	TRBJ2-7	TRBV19	CASSGGRSGEQYF	TGTGCCAGTAGTGGCGGGAGATCGGGCGAGCAGTACTTC
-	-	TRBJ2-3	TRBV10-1	CASSESKAGPTDTQYF	TGCGCCAGCAGTGAGTCGAAGGCGGGTCCCACAGATACGCAGTATTTT
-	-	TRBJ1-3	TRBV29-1	CSVQRGGSSGNTIYF	TGCAGCGTCCAGAGGGGGGGATCCTCTGGAAACACCATATATTTT
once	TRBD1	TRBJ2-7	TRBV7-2	CASTRDREIDEQYF	TGTGCCAGCACCAGGGACAGGGAAATCGACGAGCAGTACTTC
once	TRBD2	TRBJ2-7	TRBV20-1	CSASSPGTSAYEQYF	TGCAGTGCTAGTTCCCCGGGGACTAGCGCCTACGAGCAGTACTTC
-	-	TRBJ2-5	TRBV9	CASSVAGAGETQYF	TGTGCCAGCAGCGTAGCCGGGGCGGGGGAGACCCAGTACTTC
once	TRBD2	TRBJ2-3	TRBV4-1	CASSQAWTSGSTDTQYF	TGCGCCAGCAGCCAAGCCTGGACTAGCGGAAGCACAGATACGCAGTATTTT
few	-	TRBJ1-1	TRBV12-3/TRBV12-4	CASIRAYTEAFF	TGTGCCAGCATAAGAGCCTACACTGAAGCTTTCTTT
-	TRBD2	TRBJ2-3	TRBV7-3	CASSAGTSLYF	TGTGCCAGCAGCGCCGGGACTAGTCTGTATTTT
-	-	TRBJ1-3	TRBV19	CASSGDSGNTIYF	TGTGCCAGTAGCGGAGACTCTGGAAACACCATATATTTT
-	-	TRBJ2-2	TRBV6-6	CASGRTGELFF	TGTGCCAGCGGGCGCACCGGGGAGCTGTTTTTT
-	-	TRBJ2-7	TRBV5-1	CASSLALTTGYEQYF	TGCGCCAGCAGCTTGGCCCTAACGACAGGCTACGAGCAGTACTTC
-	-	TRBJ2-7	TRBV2	CASRQEGRISYEQYF	TGTGCCAGCAGGCAAGAGGGTAGGATCTCCTACGAGCAGTACTTC